Listed here is a single T cell receptor (beta chain). The target antigen is unknown. The sample is drawn from a study of vaccination and CD4 T cells after COVID-19. Whole-study context: SARS-CoV-2 was confirmed by nasal swab PCR; disease was mild in several, severe in one. With a range of 35 to 161, the median interval from diagnosis to drawing post-COVID samples was about 100 days. Each control was exposed to a CEFX pool, an HIV-1 Nef pool, or no peptide at all.

Stated treatment: roughly 10-day PBMC culture with coronavirus spike peptide pools or control peptides (ViraFEST assay). The Oncomine TCR Beta short-read assay sequenced DNA from cultured CD4+ T cells. TCRdb analysed the PCR reads with MiXCR anew, one entry per CDR3 protein. Of 20,000 or so distinct CDR3 sequences listed, under 30% are singletons. J gave up 4 bases and V 2 bases, and 1 base lay outside the gene matches. Germline V gene sequence: CDR1 MNHEY, CDR2 SMNVEV (reference sequence). The CDR3 consists of 13 residues. The clonotype comes from a human donor with COVID-19. Specimen: cultured CD4+ T cells from blood. The V and J genes are TRBV27 and TRBJ1-2, with 7 bases fitting TRBD1. CDR3 nucleotide sequence: TGTGCCAGCAGTTTACCAGGGGGCTATGGCTACACCTTC. It translates to CASSLPGGYGYTF.